This T cell receptor beta chain came from a study of post-analysis software for immune sequencing data. Study-level points and caveats: Roughly five TRBV segments appeared more often in patients than in controls, and TRBV5-6, TRBV5-1 and TRBV20-1 were among these.

This clonotype was seen more than once but under ten times. The antigen remains unidentified. The V end lost 6 bases, the J end lost 9 bases, and 15 bases lay between the germline ends. Germline V lookup: CDR1 MNHEY, CDR2 SMNVEV (reference sequence). The CDR3 totals 13 residues. Unique molecular identifiers were present in the TCR beta cDNA libraries. Via MiXCR, TCRdb re-called the PCR reads, giving one row per CDR3 protein. The data contain under 900,000 distinct CDR3 sequences, around 53% of them singletons. This sequence was found in a girl aged 5 to 17 with multiple sclerosis. V and J are TRBV27 and TRBJ2-1; possibly TRBD2 for D (5 bases). The sequencing input was blood. CDR3 DNA sequence: TGTGCCAGCAGCTTAACTAGTCTCGTTGAGCAGTTCTTC. This codes for CASSLTSLVEQFF.